These 31 T cell receptor beta chains came from one sample sequenced in a study of CD8+ T cells in alopecia areata. Treatment described: oral pan-JAK inhibitor, 5-10 mg twice daily. Sequencing templates came from extracted RNA that was reverse transcribed into cDNA. Libraries were prepared by immunoSEQ multiplex PCR; TCRdb keeps only in-frame clonotypes and omits some of them. The sample has over 250,000 clones, approximately 60% seen once; the top ten hold 0.93%. The starting material was CD4+ T cells sorted from blood, obtained at roughly week 53, from a patient treated with tofacitinib. The source of these receptors is a human donor with alopecia areata.

The V call is TRBV13, the J call TRBJ2-7, with D perhaps being TRBD1 or TRBD2 (5 bases each). The germline V gene encodes CDR1 PRHDT and CDR2 FYEKMQ (reference sequence). Trimming cost V 5 bases and J 3 bases, with 11 bases left between them. The CDR3 length is 13 residues. The CDR3 region is CASSRRDVYEQYF. The DNA for the CDR3 is TGTGCCAGCAGCCGCCGGGACGTCTACGAGCAGTACTTC. The whole variable domain, filled in from reference TRBV13 and TRBJ2-7, reads AAGVIQSPRHLIKEKRETATLKCYPIPRHDTVYWYQQGPGQDPQFLISFYEKMQSDKGSIPDRFSAQQFSDYHSELNMSSLELGDSALYFCASSRRDVYEQYFGPGTRLTVT.

The rearrangement links TRBV29-1 to TRBJ2-1; D gene unclear. Per the germline V gene, CDR1 is SQVTM and CDR2 is ANQGSEA. The ends were cut back, 1 base at V and 4 bases at J, with 5 bases in the middle. The CDR3 has 12 amino acids. CDR3 sequence reads: CSVEGGYNEQFF. The CDR3 DNA follows: TGCAGCGTTGAAGGAGGTTACAATGAGCAGTTCTTC.

This clone showed up just a few times. The V and J genes are TRBV2 and TRBJ2-5; possible D gene TRBD2, 5 bases. The J call may be mistaken, given a closer DNA end match to TRBJ2-7. CDR1 is SNHLY, CDR2 FYNNEI, per germline. The CDR3 has 14 amino acids. CDR3 DNA sequence: TGTGCCACCCAAGTCACAGCGGAGAGCTACGAGCAGTACTTC. It specifies CATQVTAESYEQYF.

V gene TRBV15 combines with J gene TRBJ1-5; no clear D. Trimming pared 2 bases from V and 1 base from J, leaving 9 bases between. CDR3 length equals 15 residues. Germline V CDR1 and CDR2: LNHNV, YYDKDF (reference sequence). The CDR3 DNA sequence: TGTGCCACCAGCAGATTGGGATTGAGCAATCAGCCCCAGCATTTT. This sequence encodes CATSRLGLSNQPQHF.

The CDR3 reads CSVRGGQPQHF. CDR3 in DNA: TGCAGTGTCAGGGGGGGTCAGCCCCAGCATTTT. The V and J genes are TRBV20-1 and TRBJ1-5; 7 nucleotides agree with TRBD1. The CDR3 loop spans 11 amino acids. The V gene end was trimmed by 7 bases and the J gene end by 6 bases; junction bases not matched to a gene: 3. CDR1 and CDR2 (germline): DFQATT, SNEGSKA (reference sequence).

The rearrangement uses TRBV4-1 and TRBJ2-4; 7 bases line up with TRBD2. The germline V gene has CDR1 MGHRA and CDR2 YSYEKL. There are 18 residues in the CDR3. Trimming cost V 4 bases and J 0 bases; bases outside gene matches: 12. The CDR3 DNA follows: TGCGCCAGCAGCCTAGAACGACCGGGGGGAATAGCCAAAAACATTCAGTACTTC. Protein sequence: CASSLERPGGIAKNIQYF.

This clone appeared a few times. This chain joins TRBV29-1 and TRBJ2-3; TRBD2 might be the D (6 bases). The CDR3 has 13 residues. The germline CDR1 and CDR2 sequences are SQVTM and ANQGSEA. The V end was cut by 4 bases, the J end by 6 bases, with 14 bases between. The CDR3 here is CSVGRDPGDTQYF. The DNA for the CDR3 is TGCAGCGTTGGGCGGGACCCTGGGGATACGCAGTATTTT.

This chain links TRBV7-9 with TRBJ2-5; D is perhaps TRBD1 (5 bases). This CDR3 has 15 residues. Germline V CDR1 and CDR2: SEHNR, FQNEAQ (reference sequence). Deletions cut 2 bases from V and 1 base from J, with 11 bases between. CDR3 nucleotides: TGTGCCAGCAGCTTACAGACAGCCCCCCAAGAGACCCAGTACTTC. Translation: CASSLQTAPQETQYF.

The chain links TRBV7-9 to TRBJ1-1, with unresolved D. With 1 base removed from V and 3 bases from J, the gap between germline ends came to 9 bases. This CDR3 spans 14 amino acids. Germline CDR1 and CDR2: SEHNR and FQNEAQ (reference sequence). The CDR3 loop is CASSLDGADTEAFF. In nucleotides, the CDR3 is TGTGCCAGCAGCTTAGATGGAGCAGACACTGAAGCTTTCTTT.

The rearrangement joins TRBV30 to TRBJ1-6; D remains ambiguous. This CDR3 spans 12 amino acids. CDR1 and CDR2 (germline): GTSNPN, SVGIG (reference sequence). Trimming left V 4 bases short and J 9 bases short, with 10 bases between. CDR3 in DNA: TGTGCCTGGATTCGTGGGGTTTCACCCCTCCACTTT. This sequence encodes CAWIRGVSPLHF.

The V and J genes are TRBV6-5 and TRBJ1-1; no definite D call. V was clipped by 6 bases and J by 6 bases, with 11 bases between them. CDR1 and CDR2 from the germline V gene are MNHEY and SVGAGI. This CDR3 has 12 amino acids. The chain's CDR3 is CASRPRLSEAFF. CDR3 DNA sequence: TGTGCCAGCAGACCCCGACTCTCTGAAGCTTTCTTT.

The chain couples TRBV5-4 to TRBJ1-2, with D perhaps TRBD1 (5 bases). Trimming stripped 0 bases from V and 6 bases from J, with 9 bases between. The CDR3 contains 13 residues. The germline CDR1 and CDR2 sequences are SGHNT and YYREEE (reference sequence). In nucleotides, the CDR3 is TGTGCCAGCAGCTTGGAGGGGAGGAATGGCTACACCTTC. Translation gives CASSLEGRNGYTF.

J is TRBJ2-2 and V is TRBV25-1; 11 bases map to TRBD2. Germline V gene data show CDR1 as MGHDK and CDR2 as SYGVNS. This CDR3 comprises 17 residues. The V gene end was trimmed by 2 bases and the J gene end by 5 bases; junction bases not matched to a gene: 7. The DNA for the CDR3 is TGTGCCAGCAGTGAACTAGCGGGGGGTCCAAGGACCGGGGAGCTGTTTTTT. Its protein product is CASSELAGGPRTGELFF.

The chain carries TRBV6-5 and TRBJ1-4; D remains ambiguous. V gave up 0 bases and J gave up 5 bases, with 10 bases separating them. This CDR3 has 15 amino acids. CDR1 and CDR2 (germline): MNHEY, SVGAGI. CDR3 protein: CASSYSTARNEKLFF. The CDR3 DNA sequence: TGTGCCAGCAGTTACTCGACGGCCCGGAATGAAAAACTGTTTTTT.

This clone has just one count. The chain recombines TRBV25-1 with TRBJ1-4; tentatively, D is TRBD1 (6 bases). Germline V gives CDR1 MGHDK, CDR2 SYGVNS. CDR3 length equals 13 residues. V lost 3 bases and J 10 bases, leaving 12 bases between the germline ends. CDR3 protein: CASSEAGDGKLFF. As DNA, the CDR3 is TGTGCCAGCAGTGAGGCAGGGGACGGAAAACTGTTTTTT.

V and J are TRBV15 and TRBJ2-5, with D possibly TRBD1 on 5 matching bases. Germline loops: CDR1 LNHNV, CDR2 YYDKDF (reference sequence). V lost 5 bases and J 2 bases, leaving 15 bases between the germline ends. This CDR3 has 15 amino acids. In DNA form, the CDR3 reads TGTGCCACCAGCCGCACGCAGGGTAAACAAGAGACCCAGTACTTC. Its protein is CATSRTQGKQETQYF.

CDR3 loop: CASSLGGHEQFF. The CDR3, as DNA: TGCGCCAGCAGCTTGGGAGGGCATGAGCAGTTCTTC. This chain uses TRBV5-1 with TRBJ2-1; the D gene is possibly TRBD2 (5 bases). CDR3 length equals 12 residues. Trimming removed 0 bases at V and 8 bases at J, with 6 bases between. Looked up from germline, CDR1 is SGHRS and CDR2 is YFSETQ.

In this sample, this clone turned up a few times. This sequence joins TRBV6-5 and TRBJ2-3; D call uncertain. Per the germline V gene, CDR1 is MNHEY and CDR2 is SVGAGI. Trimming took 6 bases from V and 1 from J, leaving 11 bases between them. The length of the CDR3 is 14 residues. In DNA, the CDR3 is TGTGCCAGCAGATACCTGGCGGGCACAGATACGCAGTATTTT. This sequence encodes CASRYLAGTDTQYF.

V is TRBV30 and J is TRBJ1-3; D is uncertain. Germline CDR1 reads GTSNPN; CDR2 reads SVGIG (reference sequence). The ends were cut back, 5 bases at V and 0 bases at J, with 8 bases in the middle. The length of the CDR3 is 13 residues. The CDR3 DNA sequence: TGTGCCTGGGAACAGAACTCTGGAAACACCATATATTTT. The encoded protein is CAWEQNSGNTIYF.

This chain uses TRBV2 with TRBJ2-5; D may correspond to TRBD1 or TRBD2 (5 bases each). The V gene's germline CDR1 is SNHLY and CDR2 FYNNEI. Trimming cost V 4 bases and J 5 bases, with 26 bases left between them. The CDR3 spans 18 residues. The CDR3 DNA reads as TGTGCCAGCAGTGGGAGATACGAGGGGCTAGGGACGTCGGAGACCCAGTACTTC. Translating it yields CASSGRYEGLGTSETQYF.

This clone has more than one count but fewer than ten. The gene calls are TRBV7-8 and TRBJ1-5; D may be TRBD1 (5 bases). The germline CDR1 and CDR2 sequences are SGHVS and FQNEAQ. CDR3 size: 13 residues. Trimming left V 1 base short and J 10 bases short, with 11 bases between. The CDR3, as DNA: TGTGCCAGCAGCTTAGAAACGGGGGGTCCCCAGCATTTT. It is translated as CASSLETGGPQHF.

The V call is TRBV20-1, the J call TRBJ1-3; D gene uncertain. Trimming took 5 bases from V and 5 from J, leaving 7 bases between them. Germline CDR1 reads DFQATT; CDR2 reads SNEGSKA (reference sequence). The CDR3 is made up of 11 amino acids. CDR3 amino acids: CSADVRNTIYF. CDR3 nucleotide sequence: TGCAGTGCTGACGTGAGAAACACCATATATTTT.

In its sample, this clone was seen a few times. This chain uses TRBV2 with TRBJ2-2, with D perhaps matching TRBD2 (5 bases). Trimming pared 3 bases from V and 1 base from J, leaving 9 bases between. The CDR3 has 15 residues. Germline V gene lookup returns CDR1 SNHLY and CDR2 FYNNEI. The CDR3 region is CASSERARNTGELFF. The CDR3 nucleotides are TGTGCCAGCAGTGAGAGGGCCCGGAACACCGGGGAGCTGTTTTTT.

This chain uses TRBV30 with TRBJ2-5; unclear D gene. The DNA end lines up better with TRBJ2-7; the J call may be wrong. Germline loops: CDR1 GTSNPN, CDR2 SVGIG (reference sequence). There are 13 residues in the CDR3. CDR3 loop: CAWSRTSSYEQYF. CDR3 DNA: TGTGCCTGGAGTAGGACCAGCTCCTACGAGCAGTACTTC.

The chain combines TRBV4-1 with TRBJ2-3, with D possibly being TRBD2 (5 bases). The germline gives CDR1 MGHRA, CDR2 YSYEKL. V shed 0 bases and J shed 1 base, with 17 bases lying between them. This CDR3 region has 18 residues. CDR3 in DNA: TGCGCCAGCAGCCAAGAAGCGTTGGCGAGGGAACGCACAGATACGCAGTATTTT. Its translation: CASSQEALARERTDTQYF.

V is TRBV29-1 and J is TRBJ2-7; 8 bases are a match to TRBD1. The germline CDR1 and CDR2 sequences are SQVTM and ANQGSEA. The trim removed 6 bases at V and 3 bases at J, leaving 7 bases unmatched. This CDR3 is 13 amino acids long. This CDR3 reads CSVKSDRGYEQYF. In nucleotides, the CDR3 is TGCAGCGTGAAAAGCGACAGGGGCTACGAGCAGTACTTC.

The chain recombines TRBV9 with TRBJ1-2; unclear D gene. The CDR3 has 17 amino acids. From germline, CDR1 is SGDLS and CDR2 YYNGEE. V dropped 3 bases and J dropped 3 bases, with 21 bases sitting between them. CDR3 protein: CASSGAPSGRVDYGYTF. CDR3 bases: TGTGCCAGCAGCGGAGCTCCCTCGGGGAGGGTGGACTATGGCTACACCTTC.

The sample holds a few counts of this clone. The V and J genes are TRBV4-3 and TRBJ2-5, with D possibly TRBD2 on 5 matching bases. Germline V gene sequence: CDR1 LGHNA, CDR2 YSLEER. Trimming shortened V by 0 bases and J by 5 bases, and 16 bases separated the two germline ends. The CDR3 has 16 residues. The CDR3 sequence: CASSQDRTFVGETQYF. The CDR3 DNA is TGCGCCAGCAGCCAAGATCGGACTTTCGTCGGGGAGACCCAGTACTTC.

V usage is TRBV6-6 and J usage is TRBJ2-5; TRBD2 is a possible D gene (6 bases). The germline V gene encodes CDR1 MNHNY and CDR2 SVGAGI (reference sequence). Trimming pared 6 bases from V and 3 bases from J, leaving 17 bases between. The CDR3 loop spans 15 amino acids. The CDR3 reads CASRVLPGLEETQYF. CDR3 nucleotide sequence: TGTGCCAGCAGGGTCCTGCCGGGACTTGAAGAGACCCAGTACTTC.

V usage is TRBV30 and J usage is TRBJ1-4; D is possibly TRBD1 (6 bases). V lost 8 bases, J lost 8 bases, and 18 bases lay in between. The CDR3 sequence is 13 residues long. Germline CDR1 GTSNPN, CDR2 SVGIG (reference sequence). CDR3 bases: TGTGCCCGAGGGGGGGAACGAGGCGAAAAACTGTTTTTT. Translating it yields CARGGERGEKLFF.

This chain joins TRBV30 and TRBJ2-5; D assignment may be TRBD1 or TRBD2 (5 bases each). The CDR3 is 12 amino acids. CDR1 GTSNPN and CDR2 SVGIG come from the germline V gene (reference sequence). V lost 5 bases to trimming and J lost 4 bases, with 11 bases between them. The CDR3 DNA sequence: TGTGCCTGGGGGCCGAGGGGAGAGACCCAGTACTTC. This codes for CAWGPRGETQYF.